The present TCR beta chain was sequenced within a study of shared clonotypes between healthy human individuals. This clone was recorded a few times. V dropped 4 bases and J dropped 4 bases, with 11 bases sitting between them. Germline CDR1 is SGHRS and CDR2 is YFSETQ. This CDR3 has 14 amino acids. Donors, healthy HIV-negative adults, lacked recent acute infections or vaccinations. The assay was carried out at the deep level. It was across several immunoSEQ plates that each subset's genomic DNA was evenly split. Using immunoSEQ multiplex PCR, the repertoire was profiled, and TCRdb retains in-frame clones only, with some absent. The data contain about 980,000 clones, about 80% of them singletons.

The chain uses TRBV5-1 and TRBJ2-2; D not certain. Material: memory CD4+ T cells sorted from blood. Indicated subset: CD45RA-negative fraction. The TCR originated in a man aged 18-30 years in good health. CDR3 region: CASSKDGSTGELFF. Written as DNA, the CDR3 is TGCGCCAGCAGCAAGGACGGATCCACCGGGGAGCTGTTTTTT.